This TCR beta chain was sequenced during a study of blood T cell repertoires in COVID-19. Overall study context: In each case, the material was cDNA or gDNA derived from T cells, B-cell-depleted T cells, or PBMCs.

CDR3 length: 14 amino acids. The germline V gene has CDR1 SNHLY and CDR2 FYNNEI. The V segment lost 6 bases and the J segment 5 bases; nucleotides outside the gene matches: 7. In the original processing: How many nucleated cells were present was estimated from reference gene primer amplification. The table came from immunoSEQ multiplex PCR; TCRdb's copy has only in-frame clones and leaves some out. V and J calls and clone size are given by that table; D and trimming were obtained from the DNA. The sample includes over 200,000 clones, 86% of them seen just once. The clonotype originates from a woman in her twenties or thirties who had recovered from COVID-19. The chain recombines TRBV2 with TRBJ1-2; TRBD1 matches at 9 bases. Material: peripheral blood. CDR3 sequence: CASRVQGATYGYTF. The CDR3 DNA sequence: TGTGCCAGCAGGGTACAGGGGGCGACATATGGCTACACCTTC.